The 18 T cell receptor beta chains listed next were all sequenced from one sample in a study of T-cell reconstitution after alpha-beta-depleted transplantation in children. Preparation of the TCRbeta library used unique molecular identifiers. TCRdb reanalysed the PCR reads using MiXCR and keeps one entry per CDR3 protein. The sample contains around 960,000 distinct CDR3 sequences, roughly 29% of which appear only once. This material consisted of PBMCs, mostly from graft donor cells, taken 360 days after TCRalphabeta/CD19-depleted stem cell transplant. These receptors were collected from a boy less than two years old who had a stem cell transplant for SCID, so the T cells may come from the graft donor.

The rearrangement joins TRBV6-2 or TRBV6-3 to TRBJ2-6; D is unresolved. V shed 4 bases and J shed 2 bases, with 9 bases lying between them. CDR3 size: 15 residues. Germline assignment: CDR1 MNHEY and CDR2 SVGEGT. DNA of the CDR3: TGTGCCAGCAGTTCCCTTGGTCCTGGGGCCAACGTCCTGACTTTC. This translates into CASSSLGPGANVLTF.

The chain employs TRBV7-2 and TRBJ2-7; 12 bases align to TRBD2. J was trimmed by 5 bases and V by 5 bases; bases with no gene match: 10. The CDR3 contains 16 residues. Germline lookup yields CDR1 SGHTA and CDR2 FQGNSA. The CDR3: CASSPSRTSGANEQYF. For the CDR3, the DNA is TGTGCCAGCAGCCCATCAAGGACTAGCGGGGCCAACGAGCAGTACTTC.

The V and J genes are TRBV7-2 and TRBJ2-7, with D possibly TRBD1 on 6 matching bases. V lost 6 bases, J lost 3 bases, and 18 bases lay in between. Germline CDR1 SGHTA, CDR2 FQGNSA. This CDR3 comprises 15 residues. CDR3 loop: CASSSPGHTRYEQYF. The CDR3 DNA is TGTGCCAGCAGTTCTCCGGGACATACCCGCTACGAGCAGTACTTC.

This clonotype was observed a few times. The chain combines TRBV24-1 with TRBJ2-4; D might be TRBD1 (6 bases). CDR1 and CDR2 from the germline V gene are KGHDR and SFDVKD. This CDR3 has 19 residues. V lost 3 bases, J lost 3 bases, and 23 bases lay in between. This CDR3 is CATSDGQHWTTGSKNIQYF. CDR3 nucleotide sequence: TGTGCCACCAGTGATGGACAGCACTGGACCACGGGTAGCAAAAACATTCAGTACTTC.

CDR3 DNA: TGTGCCAGCAGCTCGGACTTTAACACTGAAGCTTTCTTT. Translating gives CASSSDFNTEAFF. V usage is TRBV7-7 and J usage is TRBJ1-1; no clear D. Germline V lookup: CDR1 SSHAT, CDR2 FNYEAQ (reference sequence). The V end was cut by 4 bases, the J end by 2 bases, with 8 bases between. This CDR3 has 13 amino acids.

This clonotype was detected a few times. The genes are TRBV20-1 and TRBJ1-6; D unclear. The V end was cut by 3 bases, the J end by 7 bases, with 7 bases between. This CDR3 contains 12 residues. Per the germline V gene, CDR1 is DFQATT and CDR2 is SNEGSKA (reference sequence). CDR3 sequence (DNA): TGCAGTGCTAGTGGAGTGAATTCACCCCTCCACTTT. It codes for CSASGVNSPLHF.

This clonotype has more than one count but fewer than ten. The gene calls are TRBV7-9 and TRBJ1-4, with D possibly matching TRBD1 (6 bases). Germline V CDR1 and CDR2: SEHNR, FQNEAQ (reference sequence). This CDR3 is built from 17 residues. The ends were cut back, 0 bases at V and 7 bases at J, with 18 bases in the middle. CDR3 in amino acids: CASSLAGLDSSSEKLFF. The CDR3, as DNA: TGTGCCAGCAGCTTAGCTGGTCTGGACAGTAGTAGTGAAAAACTGTTTTTT.

This clonotype has at least ten counts. This chain connects TRBV20-1 to TRBJ2-3; 10 bases map to TRBD2. V shed 4 bases and J 2 bases; nucleotides not matched to a gene: 6. The CDR3 length is 15 residues. Germline V lookup: CDR1 DFQATT, CDR2 SNEGSKA (reference sequence). The chain's CDR3 is CSAKRLAGATDTQYF. DNA of the CDR3: TGCAGTGCTAAACGCCTAGCGGGGGCCACAGATACGCAGTATTTT.

This clonotype has just one count. The CDR3 here is CASSPDRDNTDTQYF. The DNA of the CDR3 is TGTGCCAGCAGCCCAGACAGGGATAATACAGATACGCAGTATTTT. This chain connects TRBV28 to TRBJ2-3, with 7 bases fitting TRBD1. Trimming cost V 6 bases and J 3 bases; bases outside gene matches: 9. The CDR3 covers 15 residues. Per germline, CDR1 MDHEN and CDR2 SYDVKM.

This chain uses TRBV7-8 with TRBJ2-3; either TRBD1 or TRBD2 may fit D (6 bases each). Trimming shortened V by 8 bases and J by 5 bases, and 17 bases separated the two germline ends. Per germline, CDR1 SGHVS and CDR2 FQNEAQ. The CDR3 covers 14 residues. Written as DNA, the CDR3 is TGTGCCAGCGGCGCAGGGGACTTGAAAGATACGCAGTATTTT. Encoded protein: CASGAGDLKDTQYF.

This chain uses TRBV6-2 or TRBV6-3 with TRBJ2-6; D is ambiguous. This CDR3 has 16 amino acids. V was clipped by 2 bases and J by 0 bases, with 8 bases between them. The germline CDR1 and CDR2 sequences are MNHEY and SVGEGT. CDR3: CASSYAAISGANVLTF. DNA of the CDR3: TGTGCCAGCAGTTACGCGGCAATCTCTGGGGCCAACGTCCTGACTTTC.

This clonotype was observed a few times. The V call is TRBV7-2, the J call TRBJ2-5; D is unresolved. Per germline, CDR1 SGHTA and CDR2 FQGNSA. There are 14 residues in the CDR3. Trimming shortened V by 5 bases and J by 3 bases, and 13 bases separated the two germline ends. The chain's CDR3 is CASSPKRPKETQYF. In DNA, the CDR3 is TGTGCCAGCAGCCCTAAAAGGCCCAAAGAGACCCAGTACTTC.

In its sample, this clonotype was seen a few times. The rearrangement joins TRBV10-2 to TRBJ1-5, with a possible D match to TRBD1 (5 bases). V lost 7 bases to trimming and J lost 4 bases, with 17 bases between them. The CDR3 consists of 15 residues. Germline assignment: CDR1 WSHSY and CDR2 SAAADI. The CDR3 spells CASTWGLGNNQPQHF. Here the CDR3 DNA reads TGCGCCAGCACCTGGGGGTTAGGGAATAATCAGCCCCAGCATTTT.

This chain joins TRBV4-3 and TRBJ2-7; D is undetermined. From germline, CDR1 is LGHNA and CDR2 YSLEER. V lost 1 base to trimming and J lost 1 base, with 11 bases between them. The CDR3 is 15 amino acids. CDR3 amino acids: CASSQGSVGSYEQYF. The CDR3 DNA follows: TGCGCCAGCAGCCAAGGGTCAGTAGGTTCCTACGAGCAGTACTTC.

This clonotype has a handful of counts. The chain carries TRBV20-1 and TRBJ1-1; perhaps TRBD1 as D (5 bases). Germline V gene sequence: CDR1 DFQATT, CDR2 SNEGSKA (reference sequence). V lost 7 bases, J lost 0 bases, and 9 bases lay in between. This CDR3 is built from 12 residues. CDR3 in amino acids: CSVGGLNTEAFF. In DNA, the CDR3 is TGCAGTGTTGGGGGATTGAACACTGAAGCTTTCTTT.

The rearrangement links TRBV5-1 to TRBJ1-2, with 7 bases lining up with TRBD1. With V trimmed by 0 bases and J by 4 bases, 15 bases remained unmatched. CDR3 length equals 18 residues. CDR1 is SGHRS and CDR2 is YFSETQ in the germline V gene. The CDR3 loop reads CASSLEGQATAVIYGYTF. In nucleotides, the CDR3 is TGCGCCAGCAGCTTGGAAGGACAGGCCACAGCCGTGATCTATGGCTACACCTTC.

In regard to this clonotype: Relative to the germline gene, one junction end is altered; a read error may explain this. The J gene is TRBJ2-7, the V gene TRBV6-6, with D perhaps TRBD1 (6 bases). In germline, CDR1 is MNHNY, CDR2 SVGAGI (reference sequence). This CDR3 is built from 11 residues. The CDR3 nucleotides are TGTGCCAGCAGTTCAGGACAGCCGCTCCTCTTC. Encoded protein: CASSSGQPLLF.

This chain connects TRBV5-1 to TRBJ2-5; TRBD1 matches at 9 bases. The junction had 6 bases not matched to a gene; V was cut back by 2 bases and J by 13 bases. Germline loops: CDR1 SGHRS, CDR2 YFSETQ. CDR3 length: 12 amino acids. The CDR3 nucleotides read TGCGCCAGCAGCTTTGAACCGGGACAGGGGTACTTC. This sequence encodes CASSFEPGQGYF.